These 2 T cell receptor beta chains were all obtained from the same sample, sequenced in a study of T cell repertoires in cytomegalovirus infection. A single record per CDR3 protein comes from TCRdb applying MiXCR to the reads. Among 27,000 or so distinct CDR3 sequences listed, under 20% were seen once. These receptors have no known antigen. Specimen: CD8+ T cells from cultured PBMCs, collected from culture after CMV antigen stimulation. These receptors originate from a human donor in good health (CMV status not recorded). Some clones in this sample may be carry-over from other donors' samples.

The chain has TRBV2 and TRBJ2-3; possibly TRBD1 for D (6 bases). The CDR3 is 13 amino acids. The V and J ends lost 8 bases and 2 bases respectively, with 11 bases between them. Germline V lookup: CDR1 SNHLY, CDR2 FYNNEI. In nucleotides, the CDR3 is TGTGCCAGCGCGGACAGACCCACAGATACGCAGTATTTT. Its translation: CASADRPTDTQYF.

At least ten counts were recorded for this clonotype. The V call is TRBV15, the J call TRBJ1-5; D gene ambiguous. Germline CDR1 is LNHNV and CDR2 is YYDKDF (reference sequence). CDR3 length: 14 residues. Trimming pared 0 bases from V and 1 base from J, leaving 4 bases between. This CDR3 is CATSREQSNQPQHF. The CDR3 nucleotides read TGTGCCACCAGCAGAGAACAGAGCAATCAGCCCCAGCATTTT. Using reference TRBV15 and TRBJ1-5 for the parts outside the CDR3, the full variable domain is DAMVIQNPRYQVTQFGKPVTLSCSQTLNHNVMYWYQQKSSQAPKLLFHYYDKDFNNEADTPDNFQSRRPNTSFCFLDIRSPGLGDTAMYLCATSREQSNQPQHFGDGTRLSIL.